These 5 T cell receptor beta chains were all obtained from the same sample, sequenced in a study of beta chain features in type 1 diabetes. Points from the study as a whole: In all four CD4+ subsets, TCRB CDR3 length was significantly, moderately reduced in type 1 diabetes.

No antigen is known for these receptors. Investigators reverse transcribed all isolated RNA, so they sequenced expressed TCRB transcripts. Some clones are missing from TCRdb's copy, which holds only in-frame ones; the method was immunoSEQ multiplex PCR. The table has about 660,000 clones, over 11% seen once. Specimen: naive CD4+ T cells from blood. The source is a man between 18 and 35 years old with type 1 diabetes.

The rearrangement uses TRBV7-2 and TRBJ1-2; D is ambiguous. The germline CDR1 and CDR2 sequences are SGHTA and FQGNSA. CDR3 size: 15 residues. Between the trimmed V and J ends, which lost 5 bases and 2 bases, there was a span of 15 bases. CDR3 DNA sequence: TGTGCCAGCAGCACCCGCGGTAAAGGGAACTATGGCTACACCTTC. Its translation: CASSTRGKGNYGYTF.

In this sample, this clone turned up a few times. The chain has TRBV4-2 and TRBJ2-2, with 7 positions matching TRBD1. Trimming cost V 2 bases and J 7 bases; bases outside gene matches: 7. CDR1 and CDR2 from the germline V gene are LGHNA and YNFKEQ. The CDR3 is 15 residues long. The CDR3 region is CASSQPDRAGGELFF. The DNA for the CDR3 is TGTGCCAGCAGCCAACCTGACAGGGCGGGCGGGGAGCTGTTTTTT.

This clone has more than one count but fewer than ten. The chain links TRBV19 to TRBJ2-1, with 10 positions matching TRBD2. The V segment lost 4 bases and the J segment 10 bases; nucleotides outside the gene matches: 1. This CDR3 is 12 amino acids long. Germline lookup yields CDR1 LNHDA and CDR2 SQIVND (reference sequence). CDR3 DNA sequence: TGTGCCAGTAGTACTAGCGGGGGAGAGCAGTTCTTC. Its protein product is CASSTSGGEQFF.

This clone has just a few counts. This sequence joins TRBV30 and TRBJ1-6; 7 bases map to TRBD1. CDR3 length equals 12 residues. CDR1 is GTSNPN and CDR2 is SVGIG in the germline V gene (reference sequence). Trimming removed 8 bases from V and 6 bases from J; junction bases left unmatched: 4. Written as DNA, the CDR3 is TGTGCCACCCAGGGGGGTAATTCACCCCTCCACTTT. Translated: CATQGGNSPLHF. The full variable domain, completed using reference TRBV30 and TRBJ1-6, is SQTIHQWPATLVQPVGSPLSLECTVEGTSNPNLYWYRQAAGRGLQLLFYSVGIGQISSEVPQNLSASRPQDRQFILSSKKLLLSDSGFYLCATQGGNSPLHFGNGTRLTVT.

J is TRBJ1-1 and V is TRBV29-1; 7 bases agree with TRBD1. Germline V lookup: CDR1 SQVTM, CDR2 ANQGSEA. The length of the CDR3 is 12 residues. V gave up 7 bases and J gave up 2 bases; unmatched junction bases: 4. The CDR3 sequence is CSGRDSNTEAFF. The CDR3 DNA is TGCAGCGGCCGGGACAGCAACACTGAAGCTTTCTTT.